The 3 T cell receptor beta chains below were found in one sample sequenced in a study of blood T cells in healthy people across ages. The use of a sample-barcoded 5' primer and a J-beta primer mix characterized a second PCR of roughly 6 to 11 cycles. TCRdb reprocessed the 5' RACE reads with MiXCR, giving one entry per CDR3 protein. This sample has 750,000 to 950,000 distinct CDR3 sequences, with approximately 53% found just once. The specimen was blood. All receptors derive from a man older than 75 in good health.

The chain combines TRBV11-2 with TRBJ2-7; D assignment may be TRBD1 or TRBD2 (5 bases each). The CDR3 runs to 14 residues. Trimming took 5 bases from V and 7 from J, leaving 18 bases between them. Germline V CDR1 and CDR2: SGHAT, FQNNGV. The CDR3 nucleotides are TGTGCCAGCAGCCTCCTTGAGGGGCGTAGGGAGCAGTACTTC. As protein: CASSLLEGRREQYF.

This rearrangement joins TRBV7-2 to TRBJ1-1; 9 positions match TRBD1. The CDR3 extends over 16 amino acids. From germline, CDR1 is SGHTA and CDR2 FQGNSA. The junction had 10 bases not matched to a gene; V was cut back by 0 bases and J by 8 bases. The CDR3 nucleotides are TGTGCCAGCAGCTTAGCTAACACTGGACAGGGGTCAGAAGCTTTCTTT. This gives the protein CASSLANTGQGSEAFF.

This clonotype has a handful of counts. V usage is TRBV15 and J usage is TRBJ2-7, with 10 nucleotides matching TRBD2. The V and J ends lost 1 base and 6 bases, in that order; junction bases with no gene match: 9. The CDR3 contains 16 residues. CDR1 and CDR2 (germline): LNHNV, YYDKDF (reference sequence). The CDR3 region has the DNA TGTGCCACCAGCAGAGCGGTAGGGACTAGCGTCGGCGAGCAGTACTTC. This translates into CATSRAVGTSVGEQYF.